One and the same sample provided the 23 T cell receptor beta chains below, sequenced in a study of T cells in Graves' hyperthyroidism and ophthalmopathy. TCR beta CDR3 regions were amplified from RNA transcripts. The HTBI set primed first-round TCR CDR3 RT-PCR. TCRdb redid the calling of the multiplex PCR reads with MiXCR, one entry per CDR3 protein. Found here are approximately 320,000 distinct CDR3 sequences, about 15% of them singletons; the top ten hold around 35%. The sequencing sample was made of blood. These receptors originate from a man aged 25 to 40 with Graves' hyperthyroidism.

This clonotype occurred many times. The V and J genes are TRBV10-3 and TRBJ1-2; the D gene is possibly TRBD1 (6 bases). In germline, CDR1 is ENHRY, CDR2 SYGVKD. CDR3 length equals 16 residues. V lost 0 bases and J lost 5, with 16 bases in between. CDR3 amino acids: CAISESNRVRNYGYTF. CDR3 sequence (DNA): TGTGCCATCAGTGAGTCGAACAGGGTGCGGAATTATGGCTACACCTTC.

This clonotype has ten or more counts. The CDR3 region is CASSQGGGTEAFF. The DNA for the CDR3 is TGTGCCAGCAGCCAAGGTGGAGGCACTGAAGCTTTCTTT. The genes are TRBV3-1 and TRBJ1-1; D is uncertain. Trimming stripped 1 base from V and 4 bases from J, with 7 bases between. Germline V gene sequence: CDR1 LGHDT, CDR2 YNNKEL (reference sequence). The CDR3 loop spans 13 amino acids.

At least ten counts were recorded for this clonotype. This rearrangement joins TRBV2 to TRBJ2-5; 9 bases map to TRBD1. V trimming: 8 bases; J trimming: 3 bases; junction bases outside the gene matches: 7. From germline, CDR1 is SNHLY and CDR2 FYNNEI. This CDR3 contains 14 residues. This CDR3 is CASASRTGEETQYF. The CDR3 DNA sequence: TGTGCCAGCGCAAGCAGGACAGGGGAAGAGACCCAGTACTTC.

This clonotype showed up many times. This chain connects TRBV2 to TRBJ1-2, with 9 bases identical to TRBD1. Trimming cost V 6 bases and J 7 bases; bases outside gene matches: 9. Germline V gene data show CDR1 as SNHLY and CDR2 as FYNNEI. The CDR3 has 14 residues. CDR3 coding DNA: TGTGCCAGCAGCCTCGGACAGGGGCCTGGTGGCTACACCTTC. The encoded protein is CASSLGQGPGGYTF.

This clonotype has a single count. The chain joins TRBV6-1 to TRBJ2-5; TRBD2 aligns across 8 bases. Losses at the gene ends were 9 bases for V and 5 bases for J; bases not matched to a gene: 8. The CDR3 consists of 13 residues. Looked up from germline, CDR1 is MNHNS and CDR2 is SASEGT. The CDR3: CASSAGGLETQYF. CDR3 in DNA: TGTGCCAGTAGCGCGGGAGGTTTGGAGACCCAGTACTTC.

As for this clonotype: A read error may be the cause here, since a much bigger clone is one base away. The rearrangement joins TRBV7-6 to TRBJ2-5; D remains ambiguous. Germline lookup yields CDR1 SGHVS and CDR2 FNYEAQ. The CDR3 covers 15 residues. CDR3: CASSLARSFRETPYF. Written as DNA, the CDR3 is TGTGCCAGCAGCTTGGCTAGGTCCTTTCGAGAGACCCCGTACTTC.

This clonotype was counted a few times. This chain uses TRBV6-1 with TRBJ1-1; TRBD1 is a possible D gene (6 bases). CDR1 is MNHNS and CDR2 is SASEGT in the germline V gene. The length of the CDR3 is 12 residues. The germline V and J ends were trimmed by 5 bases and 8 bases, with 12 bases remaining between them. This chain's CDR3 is CASSRGASEAFF. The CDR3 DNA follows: TGTGCCAGCAGTCGGGGGGCCAGCGAAGCTTTCTTT.

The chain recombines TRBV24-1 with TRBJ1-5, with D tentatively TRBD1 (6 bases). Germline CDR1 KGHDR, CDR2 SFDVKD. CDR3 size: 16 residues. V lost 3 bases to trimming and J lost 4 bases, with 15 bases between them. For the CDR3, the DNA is TGTGCCACCAGTGATCACGCCGGACAGCCGAATCAGCCCCAGCATTTT. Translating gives CATSDHAGQPNQPQHF.

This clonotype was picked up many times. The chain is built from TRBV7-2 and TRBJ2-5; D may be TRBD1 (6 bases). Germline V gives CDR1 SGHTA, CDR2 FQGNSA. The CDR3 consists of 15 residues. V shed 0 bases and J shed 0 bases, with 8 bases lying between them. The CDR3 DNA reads TGTGCCAGCAGCTTAGCTGCAGGGGACCAAGAGACCCAGTACTTC. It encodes CASSLAAGDQETQYF.

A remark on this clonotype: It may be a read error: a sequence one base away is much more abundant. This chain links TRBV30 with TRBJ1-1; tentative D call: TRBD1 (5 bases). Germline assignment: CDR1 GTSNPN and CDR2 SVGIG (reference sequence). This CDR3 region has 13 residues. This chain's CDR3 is CTWRWGGSTEAFF. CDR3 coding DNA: TGTACCTGGAGGTGGGGGGGTAGCACTGAAGCTTTCTTT.

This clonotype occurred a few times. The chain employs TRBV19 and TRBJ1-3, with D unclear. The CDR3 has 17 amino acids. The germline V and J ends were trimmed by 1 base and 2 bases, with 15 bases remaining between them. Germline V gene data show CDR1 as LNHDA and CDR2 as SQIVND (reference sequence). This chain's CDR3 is CASSIGPGSRPGNTIYF. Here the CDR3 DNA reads TGTGCCAGTAGTATAGGGCCAGGATCGAGACCTGGAAACACCATATATTTT. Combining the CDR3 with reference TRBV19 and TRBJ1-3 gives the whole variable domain DGGITQSPKYLFRKEGQNVTLSCEQNLNHDAMYWYRQDPGQGLRLIYYSQIVNDFQKGDIAEGYSVSREKKESFPLTVTSAQKNPTAFYLCASSIGPGSRPGNTIYFGEGSWLTVV.

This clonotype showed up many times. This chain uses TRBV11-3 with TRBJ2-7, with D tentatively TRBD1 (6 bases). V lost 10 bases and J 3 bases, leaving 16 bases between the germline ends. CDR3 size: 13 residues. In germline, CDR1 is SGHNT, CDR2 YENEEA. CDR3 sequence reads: CATARTVNYEQYF. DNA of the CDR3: TGTGCCACTGCCCGGACAGTCAACTACGAGCAGTACTTC.

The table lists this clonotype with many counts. CDR3 region: CASSLATGTEAFF. CDR3 in DNA: TGCGCCAGCAGCTTGGCCACGGGCACTGAAGCTTTCTTT. This chain joins TRBV5-1 and TRBJ1-1; D ambiguous. Between the trimmed V and J ends, which lost 0 bases and 4 bases, there was a span of 7 bases. The CDR3 is made up of 13 amino acids. Germline values: CDR1 SGHRS, CDR2 YFSETQ.

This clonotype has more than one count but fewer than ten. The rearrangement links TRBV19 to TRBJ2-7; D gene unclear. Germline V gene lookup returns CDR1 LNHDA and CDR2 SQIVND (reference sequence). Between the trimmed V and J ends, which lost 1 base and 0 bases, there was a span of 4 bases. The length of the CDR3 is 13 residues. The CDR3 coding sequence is TGTGCCAGTAGTATAGGGCCCTCCTACGAGCAGTACTTC. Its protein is CASSIGPSYEQYF.

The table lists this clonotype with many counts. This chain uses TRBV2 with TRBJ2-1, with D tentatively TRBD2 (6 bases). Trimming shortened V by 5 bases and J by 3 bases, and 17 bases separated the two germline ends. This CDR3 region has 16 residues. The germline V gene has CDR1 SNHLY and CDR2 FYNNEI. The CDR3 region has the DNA TGTGCCAGCAGTCTTCAGCGGCTAGCGAACTACAATGAGCAGTTCTTC. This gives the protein CASSLQRLANYNEQFF.

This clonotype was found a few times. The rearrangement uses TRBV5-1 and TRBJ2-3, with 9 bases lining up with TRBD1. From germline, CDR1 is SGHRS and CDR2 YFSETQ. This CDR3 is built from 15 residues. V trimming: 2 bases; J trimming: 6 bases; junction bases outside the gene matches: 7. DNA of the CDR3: TGCGCCAGCAGCTTTGGGACAGGGCAAATTGATACGCAGTATTTT. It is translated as CASSFGTGQIDTQYF.

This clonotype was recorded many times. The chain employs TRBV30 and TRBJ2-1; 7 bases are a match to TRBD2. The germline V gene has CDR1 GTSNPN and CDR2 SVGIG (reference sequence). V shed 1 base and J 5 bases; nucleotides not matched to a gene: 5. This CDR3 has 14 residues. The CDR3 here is CAWSATSSHNEQFF. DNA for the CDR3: TGTGCCTGGAGTGCGACTAGCAGCCACAATGAGCAGTTCTTC.

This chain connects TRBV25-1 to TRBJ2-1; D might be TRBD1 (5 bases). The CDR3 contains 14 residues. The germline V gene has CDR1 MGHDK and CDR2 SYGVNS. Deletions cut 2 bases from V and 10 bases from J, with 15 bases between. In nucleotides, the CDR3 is TGTGCCAGCAGTGAACCACAGGCCGCTGGGGAGCAGTTCTTC. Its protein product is CASSEPQAAGEQFF.

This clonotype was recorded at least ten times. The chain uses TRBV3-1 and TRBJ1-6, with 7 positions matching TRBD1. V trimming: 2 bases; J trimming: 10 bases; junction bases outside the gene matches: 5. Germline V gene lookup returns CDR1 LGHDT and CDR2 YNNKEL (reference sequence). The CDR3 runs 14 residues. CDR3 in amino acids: CASSQTTGRSPLHF. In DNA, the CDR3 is TGTGCCAGCAGCCAAACGACAGGGCGCTCACCCCTCCACTTT.

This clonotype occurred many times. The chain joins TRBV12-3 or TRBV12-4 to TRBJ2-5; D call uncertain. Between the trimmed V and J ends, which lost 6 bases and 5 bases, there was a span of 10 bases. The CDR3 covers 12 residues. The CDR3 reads CASRTSVETQYF. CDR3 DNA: TGTGCCAGCAGAACCAGTGTGGAGACCCAGTACTTC.

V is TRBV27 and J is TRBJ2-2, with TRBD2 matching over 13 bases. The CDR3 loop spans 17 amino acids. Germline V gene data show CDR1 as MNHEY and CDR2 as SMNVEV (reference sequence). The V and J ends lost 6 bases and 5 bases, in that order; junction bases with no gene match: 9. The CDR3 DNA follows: TGTGCCAGCAGAAGACTAGCGGGAGGAATTCGTACCGGGGAGCTGTTTTTT. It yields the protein CASRRLAGGIRTGELFF.

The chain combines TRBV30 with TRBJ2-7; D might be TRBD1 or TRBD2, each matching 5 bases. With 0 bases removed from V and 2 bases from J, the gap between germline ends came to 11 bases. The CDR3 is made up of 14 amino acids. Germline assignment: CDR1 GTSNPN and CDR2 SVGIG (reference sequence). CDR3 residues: CAWSVGQGPYEQYF. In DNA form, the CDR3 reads TGTGCCTGGAGTGTCGGTCAGGGACCCTACGAGCAGTACTTC. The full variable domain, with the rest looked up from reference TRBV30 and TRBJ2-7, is SQTIHQWPATLVQPVGSPLSLECTVEGTSNPNLYWYRQAAGRGLQLLFYSVGIGQISSEVPQNLSASRPQDRQFILSSKKLLLSDSGFYLCAWSVGQGPYEQYFGPGTRLTVT.

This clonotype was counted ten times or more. The CDR3 region has the DNA TGTGCCAGCTCACGGAGGGACAGGGCAGTGACCCAGTACTTC. Protein product: CASSRRDRAVTQYF. This rearrangement joins TRBV18 to TRBJ2-5, with 9 bases aligning to TRBD1. Trimming at V came to 4 bases and at J to 7 bases, leaving 7 bases not matched to a gene. Germline V gives CDR1 KGHSH, CDR2 LQKENI. The CDR3 covers 14 residues.